The rows below give T cell receptor beta chains drawn from one sample of a study of blood T cell repertoires in COVID-19. Measured with immunoSEQ multiplex PCR; TCRdb has only the in-frame clones, and not every one. The sample shows about 170,000 clones, approximately 91% of them seen only once. The sequencing sample was made of peripheral blood. Every receptor here comes from a man younger than 30 with COVID-19, enrolled during active disease. Both conserved end residues are part of each CDR3. Each record gives: D gene, J gene, V gene, clone size, CDR3 protein, CDR3 DNA. D genes are given only for firm matches. The size entry is marked missing in some rows and otherwise reads once, few, many or a size class.

>TRBD1|TRBJ2-3|TRBV4-2|NA
CASTLDRGFTDTQYF
TGTGCCAGCACCCTTGACAGGGGATTCACAGATACGCAGTATTTT
>NA|TRBJ2-7|TRBV6-5|few
CASSYSRVRSYEQYF
TGTGCCAGCAGTTACTCGAGGGTACGTTCCTACGAGCAGTACTTC
>NA|TRBJ2-7|TRBV28|NA
CASSSDRSPYEQYF
TGTGCCAGCAGTTCCGACAGGAGTCCCTACGAGCAGTACTTC
>TRBD1|TRBJ1-1|TRBV5-1|NA
CASSPGGSTEAFF
TGCGCCAGCAGCCCAGGGGGGAGCACTGAAGCTTTCTTT
>NA|TRBJ2-7|TRBV4-3|NA
CASSQDWQSSYEQYF
TGCGCCAGCAGCCAAGACTGGCAGTCGTCCTACGAGCAGTACTTC
>NA|TRBJ2-7|TRBV27|NA
CASSPTRHEQYF
TGTGCCAGCAGTCCCACTCGCCACGAGCAGTACTTC
>NA|TRBJ2-7|TRBV6-5|NA
CASGTYGGRGYEQYF
TGTGCCAGCGGGACCTATGGTGGCAGGGGCTACGAGCAGTACTTC
>TRBD1|TRBJ1-1|TRBV5-6|NA
CASSPGQPNTEAFF
TGTGCCAGCAGCCCGGGACAGCCGAACACTGAAGCTTTCTTT
>NA|TRBJ1-4|TRBV6-1|NA
CASSEAATAPNEKLFF
TGTGCCAGCAGCGAAGCCGCGACAGCCCCTAATGAAAAACTGTTTTTT
>NA|TRBJ2-2|TRBV12-3/TRBV12-4|NA
CASSLRYTGELFF
TGTGCCAGCAGCCTTAGATACACCGGGGAGCTGTTTTTT
>NA|TRBJ2-1|TRBV28|NA
CASSRGSLGNEQFF
TGTGCCAGCAGTCGGGGGAGTTTAGGGAATGAGCAGTTCTTC
>TRBD2|TRBJ2-6|TRBV7-3|NA
CASSPGLAGANVLTF
TGTGCCAGCAGCCCCGGACTAGCTGGGGCCAACGTCCTGACTTTC
>NA|TRBJ1-3|TRBV5-1|NA
CASSLTGTGNTIYF
TGCGCCAGCAGCTTGACAGGGACCGGAAACACCATATATTTT
>NA|TRBJ2-7|TRBV9|once
CASSVVPEDEQYF
TGTGCCAGCAGCGTAGTTCCCGAGGACGAGCAGTACTTC
>NA|TRBJ1-2|TRBV29-1|once
CSVDLGANGYTF
TGCAGCGTTGATTTGGGGGCGAATGGCTACACCTTC
>TRBD1|TRBJ2-7|TRBV30|NA
CAWSKDRGSYEQYF
TGTGCCTGGAGTAAAGACAGGGGGTCCTACGAGCAGTACTTC
>NA|TRBJ2-1|TRBV11-3|NA
CASSLIGTGGRGEQFF
TGTGCCAGCAGCTTAATCGGGACAGGTGGGAGGGGTGAGCAGTTCTTC
>NA|TRBJ2-3|TRBV19|NA
CASSIYPGGTDTQYF
TGTGCCAGTAGTATATATCCAGGGGGCACAGATACGCAGTATTTT
>NA|TRBJ2-7|TRBV5-6|NA
CASSLGWTAISYEQYF
TGTGCCAGCAGCTTGGGATGGACAGCAATCTCCTACGAGCAGTACTTC
>TRBD1|TRBJ1-1|TRBV28|few
CASRSGTGYRNTEAFF
TGTGCCAGCAGATCTGGGACAGGCTATAGGAACACTGAAGCTTTCTTT
>NA|TRBJ2-2|TRBV27|once
CASTSPSSPTGELFF
TGTGCCAGCACGTCCCCCTCCTCCCCCACCGGGGAGCTGTTTTTT
>TRBD1|TRBJ2-3|TRBV27|NA
CASSRPGGSPDTQYF
TGTGCCAGCAGCCGGCCAGGGGGCTCCCCAGATACGCAGTATTTT
>TRBD1|TRBJ1-6|TRBV19|NA
CASSIARQGPLHF
TGTGCCAGTAGTATAGCCCGACAGGGACCCCTCCACTTT
>NA|TRBJ1-1|TRBV19|NA
CASTYSIDSNTEAFF
TGTGCCAGTACCTATAGTATCGATTCGAACACTGAAGCTTTCTTT
>NA|TRBJ2-2|TRBV25-1|NA
CASSDRYTGELFF
TGTGCCAGCAGTGACAGATACACCGGGGAGCTGTTTTTT
>TRBD2|TRBJ2-1|TRBV30|NA
CAWSPGWSGRGNEQFF
TGTGCCTGGAGTCCCGGTTGGAGCGGGAGAGGGAATGAGCAGTTCTTC
>TRBD1|TRBJ2-2|TRBV28|NA
CASSLTGGRNTGELFF
TGTGCCAGCAGCCTGACAGGGGGTCGGAACACCGGGGAGCTGTTTTTT
>TRBD1|TRBJ2-2|TRBV13|NA
CASRSGTGYTGELFF
TGTGCCAGCAGATCGGGGACAGGGTACACCGGGGAGCTGTTTTTT
>NA|TRBJ2-1|TRBV9|NA
CASAQSDNEQFF
TGTGCCAGCGCCCAGTCAGACAATGAGCAGTTCTTC
>TRBD1|TRBJ1-4|TRBV7-8|NA
CASSRQGLGEKLFF
TGTGCCAGCAGCCGACAGGGATTAGGGGAAAAACTGTTTTTT